The clone carrying this T cell receptor (beta chain) showed up just a few times. Its antigen remains unidentified. Time point reported: newly diagnosed GD, antithyroid drugs for less than 3 months. Extracted PBMC RNA gave rise to the TCR library. Each patient gave approximately 9.2 milliliters of EDTA-anticoagulated peripheral blood. This sample was taken from a study of regulatory T cells in long-lasting Graves disease. Study results and caveats: Persistent Graves' patients showed less TCR diversity than newly diagnosed patients showed. Between persistent patients, about 2,500 public clonotypes were shared, exceeding the approximately 940 shared between new patients.

Germline CDR1 is MNHEY and CDR2 is SVGEGT. Germline trimming cut 5 bases from V and 4 bases from J; bases unmatched to any gene: 15. This CDR3 comprises 17 residues. CDR3 regions were amplified by Arm-PCR using iRepertoire HTBI primers to build TCR beta libraries. TCRdb itself ran the multiplex PCR reads through MiXCR, one entry per CDR3 protein. The sample holds about 300,000 distinct CDR3 sequences, about 20% seen once. Material: peripheral blood mononuclear cells (PBMCs), obtained at new diagnosis, from a patient treated with antithyroid drugs. The TCR was taken from a female donor with Graves disease. The V call is TRBV6-2 or TRBV6-3, the J call TRBJ2-5, with 8 bases matching TRBD2. This CDR3 is CASSAPRPGLGGETQYF. CDR3 coding DNA: TGTGCCAGCAGTGCACCCCGACCGGGACTAGGGGGAGAGACCCAGTACTTC.